What follows are 16 T cell receptor beta chains derived from one specimen sequenced in a study of blood T cell repertoires in COVID-19. The assay was immunoSEQ multiplex PCR, and TCRdb's table has in-frame clones only and misses some. The table shows about 38,000 clones, with roughly 90% occurring only once. Sequenced input: peripheral blood. The receptors come from a man aged 60 to 69 with active or convalescent COVID-19.

The chain couples TRBV18 to TRBJ2-1; possibly TRBD2 for D (6 bases). Per germline, CDR1 KGHSH and CDR2 LQKENI. This CDR3 has 14 amino acids. The V end was cut by 2 bases, the J end by 8 bases, with 13 bases between. The CDR3 DNA is TGTGCCAGCTCACCAGGGAGCGGGTTCTATGAGCAGTTCTTC. Its translation is CASSPGSGFYEQFF. Based on the CDR3 plus reference TRBV18 and TRBJ2-1, the full variable domain is NAGVMQNPRHLVRRRGQEARLRCSPMKGHSHVYWYRQLPEEGLKFMVYLQKENIIDESGMPKERFSAEFPKEGPSILRIQQVVRGDSAAYFCASSPGSGFYEQFFGPGTRLTVL.

The rearrangement links TRBV19 to TRBJ2-7; weak D call: TRBD1 (6 bases). The ends were cut back, 6 bases at V and 4 bases at J, with 16 bases in the middle. Germline values: CDR1 LNHDA, CDR2 SQIVND (reference sequence). CDR3 length equals 14 residues. The CDR3 loop is CASRRTGTNYEQYF. Written as DNA, the CDR3 is TGTGCCAGTAGACGAACAGGGACCAATTACGAGCAGTACTTC.

The V gene is TRBV18, the J gene TRBJ2-7; 9 bases match TRBD2. Germline trimming cut 4 bases from V and 3 bases from J; bases unmatched to any gene: 1. Germline assignment: CDR1 KGHSH and CDR2 LQKENI. The CDR3 has 13 amino acids. This chain's CDR3 is CASSQTSGYEQYF. DNA of the CDR3: TGTGCCAGCTCACAGACTAGCGGCTACGAGCAGTACTTC.

The chain recombines TRBV7-2 with TRBJ2-5, with a tentative D call TRBD2 (5 bases). This CDR3 region has 17 residues. Germline V gives CDR1 SGHTA, CDR2 FQGNSA. The ends were cut back, 5 bases at V and 5 bases at J, with 24 bases in the middle. CDR3 amino acids: CASSQDARASGEETQYF. Written as DNA, the CDR3 is TGTGCCAGCAGCCAGGACGCGCGAGCGTCCGGGGAGGAGACCCAGTACTTC.

This chain joins TRBV7-2 and TRBJ2-7; 7 nucleotides line up with TRBD2. The CDR3 runs to 14 residues. Germline assignment: CDR1 SGHTA and CDR2 FQGNSA. V was clipped by 5 bases and J by 2 bases; unmatched bases: 6. Here the CDR3 DNA reads TGTGCCAGCAGCAGCGGGACTACCCCCTACGAGCAGTACTTC. It specifies CASSSGTTPYEQYF. The full variable domain, completed using reference TRBV7-2 and TRBJ2-7, is GAGVSQSPSNKVTEKGKDVELRCDPISGHTALYWYRQSLGQGLEFLIYFQGNSAPDKSGLPSDRFSAERTGGSVSTLTIQRTQQEDSAVYLCASSSGTTPYEQYFGPGTRLTVT.

In this sample, this clone turned up a few times. This rearrangement joins TRBV12-3 or TRBV12-4 to TRBJ1-5, with 7 bases that match TRBD1. The length of the CDR3 is 11 residues. Trimming at V came to 4 bases and at J to 9 bases, leaving 0 bases not matched to a gene. The CDR3 nucleotides read TGTGCCAGCAGTTCAGGGGGGCCCCAGCATTTT. Residues: CASSSGGPQHF.

The gene calls are TRBV11-2 and TRBJ2-7; 11 bases are shared with TRBD2. The junction had 8 bases not matched to a gene; V was cut back by 1 base and J by 3 bases. Germline-derived CDR1 and CDR2 are SGHAT and FQNNGV. This CDR3 is 17 amino acids long. The DNA for the CDR3 is TGTGCCAGCAGCTTAGGGCCGACTAGCGGGAATCTCTACGAGCAGTACTTC. It codes for CASSLGPTSGNLYEQYF.

The chain employs TRBV5-1 and TRBJ2-7, with 7 positions matching TRBD1. The CDR3 runs 13 residues. Germline V lookup: CDR1 SGHRS, CDR2 YFSETQ. V lost 0 bases to trimming and J lost 6 bases; unmatched junction nucleotides: 3. CDR3 nucleotides: TGCGCCAGCAGCTTGGCAGGGGGTTTCGAGCAGTACTTC. Its translation is CASSLAGGFEQYF.

The CDR3 DNA sequence: TGCAGCGTTGAAGCCGGGACAGGGGTCCCCGAGCAGTACTTC. Protein: CSVEAGTGVPEQYF. This rearrangement joins TRBV29-1 to TRBJ2-7; 10 bases agree with TRBD1. Trimming removed 1 base from V and 6 bases from J; junction bases left unmatched: 6. The CDR3 totals 14 residues. Germline V gene lookup returns CDR1 SQVTM and CDR2 ANQGSEA.

The chain uses TRBV5-1 and TRBJ1-1; 8 nucleotides match TRBD1. The CDR3 is made up of 14 amino acids. The junction had 3 bases not matched to a gene; V was cut back by 4 bases and J by 1 base. CDR1 is SGHRS and CDR2 is YFSETQ in the germline V gene. The CDR3 protein is CASSEQGGNTEAFF. The CDR3 nucleotides are TGCGCCAGCAGCGAACAGGGGGGGAACACTGAAGCTTTCTTT.

CDR3 amino acids: CASRLATAGGGSYNEQFF. CDR3 sequence (DNA): TGTGCAAGTCGCTTAGCGACCGCGGGAGGGGGCTCCTACAATGAGCAGTTCTTC. The gene calls are TRBV12-2 and TRBJ2-1; the tabulated D call, TRBD2, remains unverified against the DNA. TRBV12-2 is described as a pseudogene. The CDR3 runs to 18 residues.

This chain links TRBV30 with TRBJ2-5; 10 bases agree with TRBD2. Per the germline V gene, CDR1 is GTSNPN and CDR2 is SVGIG (reference sequence). The CDR3 covers 14 residues. The J segment lost 3 bases and the V segment lost 4 bases, leaving 5 bases of the junction unmatched. CDR3 sequence (DNA): TGTGCCTGGAACCGCGGACTAGCGGAAGAGACCCAGTACTTC. This codes for CAWNRGLAEETQYF.

The chain is built from TRBV29-1 and TRBJ2-5; 8 positions agree with TRBD2. This CDR3 comprises 17 residues. V was pared by 4 bases and J by 5 bases, with 18 bases of the junction left unmatched. In germline, CDR1 is SQVTM, CDR2 ANQGSEA. Here the CDR3 DNA reads TGCAGCGTTGTGAGTGCCGGGGAGCGGGAGAGTGGGGAGACCCAGTACTTC. Amino acid sequence: CSVVSAGERESGETQYF.

The chain links TRBV3-1 (or the pseudogene TRBV3-2) to TRBJ2-2; the D gene is possibly TRBD2 (6 bases). With 2 bases removed from V and 5 bases from J, the gap between germline ends came to 9 bases. CDR1 and CDR2 (germline): LGHDT, YNNKEL (reference sequence). The CDR3 is made up of 14 amino acids. The CDR3 reads CASSQLATTGELFF. DNA of the CDR3: TGTGCCAGCAGCCAACTAGCGACGACCGGGGAGCTGTTTTTT.

The genes are TRBV6-2 or TRBV6-3 and TRBJ2-1; possible D gene TRBD1, 6 bases. V dropped 4 bases and J dropped 8 bases, with 15 bases sitting between them. This CDR3 comprises 14 residues. From germline, CDR1 is MNHEY and CDR2 SVGEGT. The CDR3 sequence: CASSSIRGLHEQFF. The DNA of the CDR3 is TGTGCCAGCAGTTCGATCAGGGGTCTCCATGAGCAGTTCTTC.

The chain couples TRBV27 to TRBJ1-5, with 7 bases identical to TRBD1. This CDR3 spans 15 amino acids. Per the germline V gene, CDR1 is MNHEY and CDR2 is SMNVEV (reference sequence). Trimming removed 1 base from V and 6 bases from J; junction bases left unmatched: 6. CDR3 nucleotides: TGTGCCAGCAGTTTATTTACAGGGGACACTCAGCCCCAGCATTTT. It translates to CASSLFTGDTQPQHF.